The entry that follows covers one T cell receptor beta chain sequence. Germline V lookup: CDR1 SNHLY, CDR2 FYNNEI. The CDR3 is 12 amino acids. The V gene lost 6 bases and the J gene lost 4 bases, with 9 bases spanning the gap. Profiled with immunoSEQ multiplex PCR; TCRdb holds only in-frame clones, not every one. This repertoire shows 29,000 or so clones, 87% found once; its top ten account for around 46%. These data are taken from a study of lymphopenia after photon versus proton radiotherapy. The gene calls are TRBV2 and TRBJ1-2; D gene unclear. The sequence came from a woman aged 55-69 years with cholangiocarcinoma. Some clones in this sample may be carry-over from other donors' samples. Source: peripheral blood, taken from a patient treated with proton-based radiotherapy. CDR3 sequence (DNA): TGTGCCAGCAGGCAGATACCCTATGGCTACACCTTC. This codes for CASRQIPYGYTF.